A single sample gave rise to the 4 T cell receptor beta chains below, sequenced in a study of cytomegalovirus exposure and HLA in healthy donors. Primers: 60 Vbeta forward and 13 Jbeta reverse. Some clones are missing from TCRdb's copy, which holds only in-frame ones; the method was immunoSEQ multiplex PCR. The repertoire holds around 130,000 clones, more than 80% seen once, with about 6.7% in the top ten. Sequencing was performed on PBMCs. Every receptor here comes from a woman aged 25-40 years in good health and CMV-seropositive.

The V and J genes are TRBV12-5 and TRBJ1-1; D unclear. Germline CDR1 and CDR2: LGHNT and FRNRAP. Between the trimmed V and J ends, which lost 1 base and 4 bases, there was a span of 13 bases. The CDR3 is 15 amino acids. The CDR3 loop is CASGLGPGVSTEAFF. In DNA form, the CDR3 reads TGTGCTAGTGGTTTGGGACCCGGGGTGAGCACTGAAGCTTTCTTT.

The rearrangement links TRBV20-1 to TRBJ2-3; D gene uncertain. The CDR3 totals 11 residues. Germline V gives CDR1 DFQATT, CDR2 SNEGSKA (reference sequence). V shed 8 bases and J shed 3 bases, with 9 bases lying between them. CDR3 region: CSCERTDTQYF. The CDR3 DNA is TGCAGTTGCGAGAGGACAGATACGCAGTATTTT.

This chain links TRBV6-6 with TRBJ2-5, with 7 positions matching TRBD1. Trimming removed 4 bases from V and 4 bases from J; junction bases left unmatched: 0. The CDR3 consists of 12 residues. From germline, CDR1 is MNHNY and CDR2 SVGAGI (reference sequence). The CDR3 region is CASSWDRETQYF. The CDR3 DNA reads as TGTGCCAGCAGTTGGGACAGAGAGACCCAGTACTTC.

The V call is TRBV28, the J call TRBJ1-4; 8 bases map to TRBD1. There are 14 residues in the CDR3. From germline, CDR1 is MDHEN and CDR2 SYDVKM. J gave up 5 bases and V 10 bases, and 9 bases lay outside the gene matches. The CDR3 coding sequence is TGTGCCACCACAATGGGGACAGGCAATGAAAAACTGTTTTTT. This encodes CATTMGTGNEKLFF.